These 24 T cell receptor beta chains share one sample of origin, sequenced in a study of vaccination effects on CD4 cells after COVID-19. ViraFEST used viral peptide pools to expand antigen-specific CD4+ T cells before sequencing. With roughly 10 days of culture completed, CD4+ T cells were isolated. Each participant received a vaccine that was either BNT162b2 or mRNA-1273, given as two doses. This table comes from immunoSEQ multiplex PCR, and its TCRdb copy is limited to in-frame clones, with some not included. The table has under 25,000 clones, roughly 81% seen once. What these receptors recognize is not known. This specimen consisted of CD4+ T cells from PBMCs cultured with SARS-CoV-2 spike peptides, obtained after COVID-19 vaccination. The source is a human donor who received a COVID-19 vaccine. Some clones in this sample may be carry-over from other donors' samples.

The chain is built from TRBV29-1 and TRBJ1-1; 12 bases align to TRBD1. Looked up from germline, CDR1 is SQVTM and CDR2 is ANQGSEA. This CDR3 is built from 14 residues. The trim removed 6 bases at V and 11 bases at J, leaving 13 bases unmatched. The CDR3 sequence: CSVDGRDRGLGAFF. The CDR3 DNA sequence: TGCAGCGTCGATGGCCGGGACAGGGGGCTAGGGGCTTTCTTT.

The chain is built from TRBV7-2 and TRBJ2-5, with D unclear. Germline lookup yields CDR1 SGHTA and CDR2 FQGNSA. Trimming took off 1 base at V and 8 bases at J, with 5 bases between the two ends. This CDR3 region has 11 residues. The CDR3 bases are TGTGCCAGCAGCTTAGGGGCCACCCAGTACTTC. It translates to CASSLGATQYF.

The chain recombines TRBV5-1 with TRBJ2-4; D possibly matches TRBD1 or TRBD2 (5 bases each). CDR1 is SGHRS and CDR2 is YFSETQ in the germline V gene. Trimming removed 2 bases at V and 0 bases at J, with 15 bases between. This CDR3 is built from 17 residues. The CDR3: CASSLRGEVGAKNIQYF. The CDR3 DNA follows: TGCGCCAGCAGCTTAAGAGGGGAAGTTGGAGCCAAAAACATTCAGTACTTC.

The chain uses TRBV18 and TRBJ1-6; D unclear. The CDR3 totals 18 residues. The ends were cut back, 5 bases at V and 0 bases at J, with 17 bases in the middle. Germline CDR1 is KGHSH and CDR2 is LQKENI. This CDR3 is CASSDVQPSSSYNSPLHF. CDR3 nucleotide sequence: TGTGCCAGCTCAGACGTCCAACCCTCGAGCTCCTATAATTCACCCCTCCACTTT.

V usage is TRBV6-5 and J usage is TRBJ1-1, with unresolved D. There are 12 residues in the CDR3. Germline loops: CDR1 MNHEY, CDR2 SVGAGI. The V end lost 6 bases, the J end lost 10 bases, and 15 bases lay between the germline ends. DNA for the CDR3: TGTGCCAGCAGAGACGTCTCTACTCGAGCTTTCTTT. This sequence encodes CASRDVSTRAFF.

The gene calls are TRBV3-1 (or the pseudogene TRBV3-2) and TRBJ2-7; tentative D call: TRBD2 (5 bases). V shed 4 bases and J shed 4 bases, with 11 bases lying between them. The CDR3 has 13 residues. The germline V gene has CDR1 LGHDT and CDR2 YNNKEL (reference sequence). The CDR3 DNA follows: TGTGCCAGCAGCCCCGGGTCGGGGTACGAGCAGTACGTC. Amino acids: CASSPGSGYEQYV.

The chain uses TRBV28 and TRBJ2-3, with D perhaps matching TRBD2 (6 bases). Germline V gene sequence: CDR1 MDHEN, CDR2 SYDVKM. V was clipped by 5 bases and J by 9 bases, with 21 bases between them. There are 15 residues in the CDR3. The CDR3 spells CASSLGLGGAKTQYF. The CDR3 DNA reads as TGTGCCAGCAGTCTGGGACTTGGCGGCGCGAAGACGCAGTATTTT. Based on the CDR3 plus reference TRBV28 and TRBJ2-3, the full variable domain is DVKVTQSSRYLVKRTGEKVFLECVQDMDHENMFWYRQDPGLGLRLIYFSYDVKMKEKGDIPEGYSVSREKKERFSLILESASTNQTSMYLCASSLGLGGAKTQYFGPGTRLTVL.

J is TRBJ2-3 and V is TRBV4-2, with D tentatively TRBD2 (7 bases). The CDR3 consists of 16 residues. Germline CDR1 and CDR2: LGHNA and YNFKEQ. The ends were cut back, 3 bases at V and 6 bases at J, with 19 bases in the middle. The CDR3 nucleotides read TGTGCCAGCAGCCAGGGGGGGGCAGAGGCACGGGATACGCAGTATTTT. Its protein is CASSQGGAEARDTQYF.

The chain carries TRBV5-6 and TRBJ1-4; TRBD1 aligns across 7 bases. Germline assignment: CDR1 SGHDT and CDR2 YYEEEE. This CDR3 has 15 residues. V was clipped by 1 base and J by 7 bases; unmatched bases: 7. The CDR3 loop reads CASSLRRTGSEKLFF. For the CDR3, the DNA is TGTGCCAGCAGCTTGAGGCGGACAGGAAGTGAAAAACTGTTTTTT.

This clone occurred a few times. Other DNA sequences in the sample encode the same CDR3. The chain joins TRBV6-5 to TRBJ1-1, with D possibly matching TRBD1 (6 bases). The germline gives CDR1 MNHEY, CDR2 SVGAGI. V lost 6 bases, J lost 5 bases, and 10 bases lay in between. This CDR3 region has 12 residues. CDR3 loop: CASRAGETEAFF. CDR3 in DNA: TGTGCCAGCAGGGCAGGGGAAACTGAAGCTTTCTTT.

The gene calls are TRBV4-3 and TRBJ1-5, with no clear D. Deletions cut 2 bases from V and 9 bases from J, with 14 bases between. CDR3 length: 14 residues. Looked up from germline, CDR1 is LGHNA and CDR2 is YSLEER. CDR3 loop: CASSQLLWTGPQHF. The CDR3 nucleotides are TGCGCCAGCAGCCAACTCCTCTGGACGGGGCCCCAGCATTTT.

This rearrangement joins TRBV9 to TRBJ2-5, with TRBD2 identical over 7 bases. The V gene end was trimmed by 4 bases and the J gene end by 4 bases; junction bases not matched to a gene: 7. This CDR3 contains 14 residues. Germline lookup yields CDR1 SGDLS and CDR2 YYNGEE. The CDR3 protein is CASSSLSGGETQYF. In nucleotides, the CDR3 is TGTGCCAGCAGCTCCCTTTCGGGGGGAGAGACCCAGTACTTC.

The V gene is TRBV28, the J gene TRBJ2-3, with unresolved D. Germline lookup yields CDR1 MDHEN and CDR2 SYDVKM. V lost 5 bases, J lost 2 bases, and 11 bases lay in between. This CDR3 has 14 residues. CDR3 coding DNA: TGTGCCAGCAGTCCTAGACATTTCACAGATACGCAGTATTTT. It is translated as CASSPRHFTDTQYF.

V is TRBV7-9 and J is TRBJ2-3; D ambiguous. The CDR3 runs 15 residues. With 1 base removed from V and 1 base from J, the gap between germline ends came to 9 bases. Germline V lookup: CDR1 SEHNR, CDR2 FQNEAQ (reference sequence). DNA of the CDR3: TGTGCCAGCAGCTTAGGAATGTCCCGCACAGATACGCAGTATTTT. Its protein is CASSLGMSRTDTQYF.

The gene calls are TRBV6-1 and TRBJ2-7; D may match TRBD1 or TRBD2 (5 bases each). The CDR3 runs to 16 residues. V was shortened by 1 base and J by 7 bases, with 20 bases between the two germline ends. Germline CDR1 and CDR2: MNHNS and SASEGT. CDR3 coding DNA: TGTGCCAGCAGTGAAGTTGGGACCGGCTTGGTCGGGGAGCAGTACGTC. Translation gives CASSEVGTGLVGEQYV.

The chain carries TRBV2 and TRBJ2-7; TRBD1 agrees at 8 bases. The germline gives CDR1 SNHLY, CDR2 FYNNEI. The V segment lost 5 bases and the J segment 4 bases; nucleotides outside the gene matches: 4. There are 13 residues in the CDR3. The CDR3 sequence: CASSLDRAYEQYV. The CDR3 DNA reads TGTGCCAGCAGTTTGGACAGGGCATACGAGCAGTACGTC.

This sequence joins TRBV28 and TRBJ1-5; 7 bases are a match to TRBD1. With V trimmed by 3 bases and J by 2 bases, 22 bases remained unmatched. The CDR3 totals 21 residues. Germline V CDR1 and CDR2: MDHEN, SYDVKM. The CDR3 region is CASSFSVRDSLFRRGNQPQHF. Here the CDR3 DNA reads TGTGCCAGCAGTTTCTCGGTCCGGGACAGCCTATTTCGCCGTGGCAATCAGCCCCAGCATTTT. The full variable domain, its missing parts supplied by reference TRBV28 and TRBJ1-5, is DVKVTQSSRYLVKRTGEKVFLECVQDMDHENMFWYRQDPGLGLRLIYFSYDVKMKEKGDIPEGYSVSREKKERFSLILESASTNQTSMYLCASSFSVRDSLFRRGNQPQHFGDGTRLSIL.

The V call is TRBV6-1, the J call TRBJ1-2, with TRBD1 as a possible D gene (6 bases). The CDR3 consists of 15 residues. Trimming pared 0 bases from V and 4 bases from J, leaving 12 bases between. Germline V gene sequence: CDR1 MNHNS, CDR2 SASEGT. In DNA form, the CDR3 reads TGTGCCAGCAGTGAAGCGCTTGGAGGGGGCTATGGCTACACCTTC. Translated: CASSEALGGGYGYTF.

V and J are TRBV24-1 and TRBJ2-3; 13 bases are a match to TRBD2. The CDR3 totals 16 residues. The V and J ends lost 4 bases and 5 bases, in that order; junction bases with no gene match: 5. Germline V CDR1 and CDR2: KGHDR, SFDVKD. CDR3 bases: TGTGCCACCAGTGACCGGGGACTAGCGGGGAAAGATACGCAGTATTTT. This sequence encodes CATSDRGLAGKDTQYF.

This clone has a single count. J is TRBJ2-7 and V is TRBV20-1; no clear D. The V gene's germline CDR1 is DFQATT and CDR2 SNEGSKA (reference sequence). The V end was cut by 6 bases, the J end by 3 bases, with 21 bases between. The CDR3 runs to 15 residues. CDR3 DNA sequence: TGCAGTGCAAGTCTGGCGCCCGAACCGTACTACGAGCAGTACGTC. This encodes CSASLAPEPYYEQYV.

The chain has TRBV7-2 and TRBJ2-6, with unresolved D. This CDR3 contains 15 residues. Trimming removed 3 bases from V and 3 bases from J, with 9 bases in between. The germline V gene encodes CDR1 SGHTA and CDR2 FQGNSA. The CDR3 spells CASSFRTYGANVLTF. DNA for the CDR3: TGTGCCAGCAGCTTCCGGACGTATGGGGCCAACGTCCTGACTTTC.

This clone turned up a few times. This is likely a read error, given that the CDR3 carries no conserved phenylalanine or tryptophan at its end. Because the CDR3's place on the DNA is in doubt, the DNA is left out and the CDR3 is given as listed by TCRdb. The chain joins TRBV3-1 (or the pseudogene TRBV3-2) to TRBJ1-6. Germline CDR1 and CDR2: LGHDT and YNNKEL (reference sequence). The CDR3 spans 12 residues, counting both ends. The CDR3 here is CASSHPGGAIVY.

This chain joins TRBV6-5 and TRBJ2-2; D could derive from TRBD1 or TRBD2 (5 bases each). The germline CDR1 and CDR2 sequences are MNHEY and SVGAGI. The CDR3 length is 14 residues. V gave up 6 bases and J gave up 1 base, with 9 bases separating them. The CDR3 DNA reads TGTGCCAGCAGATGGGGGTGGAACACCGGGGAGCTGTTTTTT. Protein sequence: CASRWGWNTGELFF.

J is TRBJ1-2 and V is TRBV27; D is unresolved. The CDR3 is 13 residues long. V shed 2 bases and J shed 4 bases, with 8 bases lying between them. Germline CDR1 reads MNHEY; CDR2 reads SMNVEV (reference sequence). The CDR3 sequence is CASSLAGIYGYTF. CDR3 sequence (DNA): TGTGCCAGCAGTTTAGCCGGAATCTATGGCTACACCTTC.